This TCR beta chain was found in a study of T cells expressing NK-cell markers. Study-wide context: It was sorted CD3+CD56+NKG2C+, CD3+CD56+NKG2C- and CD3+CD56-NKG2C+ T cells that supplied the TCR beta repertoires. Sequenced donors, eight in total, included seven who were HCMV-seropositive and one who was seronegative. Findings of the study overall: About 6 donors had dominant NKG2C+ clonotypes that comprised about 1.0-8% of their CD8+ T cells.

Generation of TCR beta cDNA was performed by 5'RACE template switching incorporating UMIs. TCRdb reprocessed the 5' RACE reads and stores each CDR3 protein as one record, lacking DNA. Its table lists about 460,000 distinct CDR3 sequences. CDR3 size: 16 residues. CDR1 and CDR2 (germline): LGHDT, YNNKEL (reference sequence). In the case of this clonotype: Its antigen is undetermined.

Sequenced input: blood T cells: a sorted CD56 or NKG2C T cell subset, CD4+ or CD8+ T cells, or bulk PBMC T cells (not recorded which). The rearrangement links TRBV3-1 to TRBJ2-7; TCRdb reports TRBD1, a call that lacks DNA to check it against. The clonotype was recovered from a woman in her 50s in good health. The CDR3 region is CASSPGQVVSSYEQYF.